What follows describes a single TCR beta chain. Here immunoSEQ multiplex PCR was the method, and the copy in TCRdb shows in-frame clones only, minus some. Of about 110,000 clones in the sample, roughly four fifths were seen once. This CDR3 spans 14 amino acids. CDR1 and CDR2 (germline): SGHRS, YFSETQ. The V end was cut by 5 bases, the J end by 8 bases, with 20 bases between. The record originates from a study of blood T cell repertoires in COVID-19. Sequenced material: peripheral blood. The V gene is TRBV5-1, the J gene TRBJ2-7; a possible D gene is TRBD1 (6 bases). This receptor was identified in a woman aged 60-75 years with acute or convalescent COVID-19. The CDR3 sequence: CASRRQESVSQQYF. In DNA form, the CDR3 reads TGCGCCAGCAGAAGACAGGAATCGGTTTCCCAGCAGTACTTC.